This T cell receptor beta chain was identified in a study of blood T cell repertoires in COVID-19. TCRdb keeps only in-frame clones here, not all; method: immunoSEQ multiplex PCR. The table includes fewer than 250,000 clones, around 83% detected once. The germline gives CDR1 SGDLS, CDR2 YYNGEE. This CDR3 has 14 residues. Between the trimmed V and J ends, which lost 0 bases and 5 bases, there was a span of 10 bases. The chain recombines TRBV9 with TRBJ2-3, with a possible D match to TRBD1 (6 bases). The receptor was isolated from a woman in her fifties or sixties with acute or convalescent COVID-19. Sequencing input: peripheral blood. The CDR3 region is CASSVAGVGDTQYF. The CDR3 bases are TGTGCCAGCAGCGTAGCAGGGGTGGGAGATACGCAGTATTTT.